This T cell receptor beta chain derives from a study of T-cell memory formation after mild COVID-19. TCRdb analysed the 5' RACE reads with MiXCR anew, one entry per CDR3 protein. In the table there are hundreds of thousands of distinct CDR3 sequences, about 20% of which are singletons. The CDR3 loop spans 13 amino acids. Between the trimmed V and J ends, which lost 7 bases and 1 base, there was a span of 8 bases. Germline V CDR1 and CDR2: MNHEY, SVGEGT. In the case of this clonotype: Its matching antigen is unknown.

General study points: Most CD4+ clones that shrank were in CM and EM, while CD8+ ones turned up in EMRA.

This TCR was sampled from an adult woman who had mild COVID-19 (a few samples of this study predate the infection). Cell type and time point are not known. The sample was PBMCs or a T cell subset sorted from them (not recorded which). The chain carries TRBV6-2 or TRBV6-3 and TRBJ2-1; no clear D gene. The CDR3 loop reads CASNYRSYNEQFF. The CDR3 coding sequence is TGTGCCAGCAACTATAGATCCTACAATGAGCAGTTCTTC.